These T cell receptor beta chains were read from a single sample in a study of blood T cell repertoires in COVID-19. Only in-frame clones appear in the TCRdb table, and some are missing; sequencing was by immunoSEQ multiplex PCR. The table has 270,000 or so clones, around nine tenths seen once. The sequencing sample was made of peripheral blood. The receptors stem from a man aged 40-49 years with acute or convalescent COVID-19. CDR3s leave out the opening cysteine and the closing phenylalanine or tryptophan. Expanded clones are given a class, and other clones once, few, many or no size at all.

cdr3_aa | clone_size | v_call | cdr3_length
AISGEREKLF | once | TRBV10-3 | 10
ASSREGGRNTEAF | once | TRBV5-4 | 13
ASSLMTGGPNYGYT | NA | TRBV5-1 | 14
AWSVGQGAPLEQY | NA | TRBV30 | 13
ASRDRVDEQY | NA | TRBV27 | 10
ASSFRAGNTEAF | NA | TRBV5-8 | 12
ASSYEGNYGYT | NA | TRBV6-2/TRBV6-3 | 11
VRSFPRGALGYT | NA | TRBV7-5 | 12
ASSPAGVGNTIY | few | TRBV9 | 12
ATSDFPTTSTDTQY | NA | TRBV24-1 | 14
ASRLRVDDEKLF | NA | TRBV6-4 | 12
ASSPPGDTQY | NA | TRBV2 | 10
ASSTLRDREGEKLF | NA | TRBV19 | 14
ASSLPGQAGELF | once | TRBV13 | 12
ASSSSGTGGYWQPQH | NA | TRBV27 | 15
ASSEMYLNTEAF | NA | TRBV6-1 | 12
ASSDRRGENEQF | once | TRBV6-1 | 12
ASSQGGTGSIGYT | NA | TRBV7-6 | 13
SVGPQETEAF | NA | TRBV29-1 | 10
AWSVQQGNEKLF | few | TRBV30 | 12
AISEGGYSNQPQH | NA | TRBV10-3 | 13
ATQQGLGSPLH | NA | TRBV12-3/TRBV12-4 | 11
ASSPQMGQGTEAF | NA | TRBV7-2 | 13
ASSLEGARGTEAF | NA | TRBV7-9 | 13
ASSQDRGSYGYT | NA | TRBV3-1/TRBV3-2 | 12